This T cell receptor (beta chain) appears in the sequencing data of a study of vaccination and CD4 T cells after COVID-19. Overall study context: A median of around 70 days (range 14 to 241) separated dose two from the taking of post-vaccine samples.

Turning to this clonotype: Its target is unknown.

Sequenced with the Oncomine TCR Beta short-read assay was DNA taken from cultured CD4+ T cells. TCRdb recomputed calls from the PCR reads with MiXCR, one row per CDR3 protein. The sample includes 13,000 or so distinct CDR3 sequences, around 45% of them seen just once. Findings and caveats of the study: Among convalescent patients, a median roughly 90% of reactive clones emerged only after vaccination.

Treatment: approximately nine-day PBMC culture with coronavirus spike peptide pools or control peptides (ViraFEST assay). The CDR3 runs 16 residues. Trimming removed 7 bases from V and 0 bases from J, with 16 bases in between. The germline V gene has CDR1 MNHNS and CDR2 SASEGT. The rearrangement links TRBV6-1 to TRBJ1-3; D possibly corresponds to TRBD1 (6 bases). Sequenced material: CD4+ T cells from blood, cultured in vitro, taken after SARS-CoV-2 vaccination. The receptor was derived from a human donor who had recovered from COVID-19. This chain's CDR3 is CASTDWTASSGNTIYF. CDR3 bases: TGTGCCAGCACAGACTGGACAGCGAGCTCTGGAAACACCATATATTTT.